These 30 T cell receptor beta chains were sequenced from one sample in a study of technical replicates of blood from a few donors. Repertoires were generated with immunoSEQ multiplex PCR, while TCRdb's copy carries only in-frame clones and drops some. The data hold tens of thousands of clones, with less than 95% observed a single time. Sequencing was carried out using T cells isolated from PBMCs. These TCRs come from a human donor in good health.

The V gene is TRBV19, the J gene TRBJ1-2; tentative D call: TRBD1 (5 bases). Deletions cut 3 bases from V and 8 bases from J, with 13 bases between. CDR3 length: 13 amino acids. Looked up from germline, CDR1 is LNHDA and CDR2 is SQIVND (reference sequence). CDR3 sequence: CASSITQTDGYTF. The CDR3 coding sequence is TGTGCCAGTAGTATTACCCAGACAGACGGCTACACCTTC.

The chain's CDR3 is CASRKGTGLYEQYF. The CDR3 nucleotides read TGTGCCAGCAGGAAAGGGACAGGGCTCTACGAGCAGTACTTC. This chain uses TRBV6-5 with TRBJ2-7, with TRBD1 matching over 9 bases. Germline V gene data show CDR1 as MNHEY and CDR2 as SVGAGI. This CDR3 region has 14 residues. V gave up 6 bases and J gave up 3 bases; unmatched junction bases: 6.

The chain combines TRBV9 with TRBJ2-3, with TRBD2 identical over 10 bases. The CDR3 sequence is 17 residues long. The V gene's germline CDR1 is SGDLS and CDR2 YYNGEE. V dropped 3 bases and J dropped 1; count of bases not matched to a gene: 8. DNA for the CDR3: TGTGCCAGCAGCGCCAGCGGGAGGGCCCTCGGCACAGATACGCAGTATTTT. It encodes CASSASGRALGTDTQYF. The entire variable domain, with the rest obtained from reference TRBV9 and TRBJ2-3, is as follows: DSGVTQTPKHLITATGQRVTLRCSPRSGDLSVYWYQQSLDQGLQFLIQYYNGEERAKGNILERFSAQQFPDLHSELNLSSLELGDSALYFCASSASGRALGTDTQYFGPGTRLTVL.

V gene TRBV7-6 combines with J gene TRBJ2-7; a weak D match, TRBD1 (6 bases). The CDR3 has 14 residues. Germline loops: CDR1 SGHVS, CDR2 FNYEAQ. V dropped 1 base and J dropped 5 bases, with 12 bases sitting between them. The CDR3 DNA follows: TGTGCCAGCAGCTTAGTTGGACAGTTCGACGAGCAGTACTTC. It yields the protein CASSLVGQFDEQYF.

J is TRBJ1-2 and V is TRBV5-1; D not certain. The CDR3 has 12 amino acids. Germline V lookup: CDR1 SGHRS, CDR2 YFSETQ. The V gene lost 0 bases and the J gene lost 10 bases, with 10 bases spanning the gap. CDR3 protein: CASSLGRGDYTF. CDR3 DNA: TGCGCCAGCAGCTTGGGGCGGGGTGACTACACCTTC.

The chain has TRBV5-4 and TRBJ2-1; maybe TRBD1 (5 bases). From germline, CDR1 is SGHNT and CDR2 YYREEE (reference sequence). CDR3 length equals 14 residues. Trimming pared 2 bases from V and 4 bases from J, leaving 10 bases between. The CDR3: CASSFNRFYNEQFF. The CDR3 DNA follows: TGTGCCAGCAGCTTTAACAGGTTTTACAATGAGCAGTTCTTC.

V usage is TRBV28 and J usage is TRBJ1-1; a possible D gene is TRBD1 (5 bases). From germline, CDR1 is MDHEN and CDR2 SYDVKM. Trimming left V 4 bases short and J 5 bases short, with 17 bases between. The CDR3 is made up of 15 amino acids. The CDR3 region has the DNA TGTGCCAGCAGTTGGTACAGGAAGAGGACAACTGAAGCTTTCTTT. This gives the protein CASSWYRKRTTEAFF. Variable domain in full (rest from reference TRBV28 and TRBJ1-1): DVKVTQSSRYLVKRTGEKVFLECVQDMDHENMFWYRQDPGLGLRLIYFSYDVKMKEKGDIPEGYSVSREKKERFSLILESASTNQTSMYLCASSWYRKRTTEAFFGQGTRLTVV.

The chain couples TRBV29-1 to TRBJ2-1; 9 nucleotides agree with TRBD1. The CDR3 sequence is 14 residues long. Germline CDR1 SQVTM, CDR2 ANQGSEA. V lost 1 base and J lost 7; bases outside the gene matches: 5. CDR3 region: CSVEGGDRANEQFF. CDR3 bases: TGCAGCGTTGAAGGCGGGGACAGGGCGAATGAGCAGTTCTTC.

This clone showed up just once. The chain uses TRBV7-3 and TRBJ2-2, with D uncertain. Germline lookup yields CDR1 SGHTA and CDR2 FQGTGA. The V and J ends lost 5 bases and 0 bases respectively, with 7 bases between them. This CDR3 has 14 residues. The chain's CDR3 is CASSPYTNTGELFF. The DNA for the CDR3 is TGTGCCAGCAGCCCCTATACGAACACCGGGGAGCTGTTTTTT.

CDR3 bases: TGCGCCAGCAGTCAATCGGGGGGGGCTAAAAGCACCGGGGAGCTGTTTTTT. Amino acid sequence: CASSQSGGAKSTGELFF. The rearrangement uses TRBV23-1 and TRBJ2-2, with a possible D match to TRBD2 (7 bases). TRBV23-1 is known as an ORF, though its function is uncertain. The CDR3 consists of 17 residues. V lost 0 bases and J lost 4, with 15 bases in between.

The chain combines TRBV10-1 with TRBJ2-7, with D maybe TRBD2 (6 bases). Germline loops: CDR1 WNHNN, CDR2 SYGVQD (reference sequence). Trimming pared 2 bases from V and 5 bases from J, leaving 10 bases between. CDR3 length: 13 residues. The CDR3 is CASSEVGGDEQYF. The DNA of the CDR3 is TGCGCCAGCAGTGAGGTGGGCGGGGACGAGCAGTACTTC.

V usage is TRBV20-1 and J usage is TRBJ1-2, with D uncertain. Per the germline V gene, CDR1 is DFQATT and CDR2 is SNEGSKA (reference sequence). The CDR3 has 10 residues. V was cut by 1 base and J by 9 bases, with 6 bases left in between. This chain's CDR3 is CSARGQSYTF. CDR3 DNA sequence: TGCAGTGCTAGAGGCCAGAGCTACACCTTC.

This chain links TRBV5-4 with TRBJ1-2, with 9 bases that match TRBD1. Germline-derived CDR1 and CDR2 are SGHNT and YYREEE (reference sequence). This CDR3 comprises 17 residues. V shed 1 base and J 7 bases; nucleotides not matched to a gene: 14. Written as DNA, the CDR3 is TGTGCCAGCAGCTTGATCGGGACAGGGTTTGACTCCTTTGGCTACACCTTC. This sequence encodes CASSLIGTGFDSFGYTF. Full variable domain (outside the CDR3, taken from reference TRBV5-4 and TRBJ1-2): ETGVTQSPTHLIKTRGQQVTLRCSSQSGHNTVSWYQQALGQGPQFIFQYYREEENGRGNFPPRFSGLQFPNYSSELNVNALELDDSALYLCASSLIGTGFDSFGYTFGSGTRLTVV.

This clone was picked up one time. This chain connects TRBV28 to TRBJ2-7; 13 nucleotides agree with TRBD2. The CDR3 runs to 14 residues. V lost 8 bases, J lost 3 bases, and 4 bases stayed unmatched. Germline values: CDR1 MDHEN, CDR2 SYDVKM. CDR3 nucleotides: TGTGCCAGCTTGGGACTAGCGGGGCTCTACGAGCAGTACTTC. Residues: CASLGLAGLYEQYF. The whole variable domain, remainder taken from reference TRBV28 and TRBJ2-7, is DVKVTQSSRYLVKRTGEKVFLECVQDMDHENMFWYRQDPGLGLRLIYFSYDVKMKEKGDIPEGYSVSREKKERFSLILESASTNQTSMYLCASLGLAGLYEQYFGPGTRLTVT.

The chain employs TRBV11-2 and TRBJ2-7, with TRBD1 identical over 7 bases. The V gene end was trimmed by 5 bases and the J gene end by 4 bases; junction bases not matched to a gene: 8. The CDR3 sequence is 14 residues long. Germline V CDR1 and CDR2: SGHAT, FQNNGV. In nucleotides, the CDR3 is TGTGCCAGCAGCATATGGACAGGCGATTACGAGCAGTACTTC. Protein: CASSIWTGDYEQYF. The complete variable domain, with remaining parts taken from reference TRBV11-2 and TRBJ2-7, reads EAGVAQSPRYKIIEKRQSVAFWCNPISGHATLYWYQQILGQGPKLLIQFQNNGVVDDSQLPKDRFSAERLKGVDSTLKIQPAKLEDSAVYLCASSIWTGDYEQYFGPGTRLTVT.

The chain recombines TRBV5-6 with TRBJ1-1; 9 bases align to TRBD1. Looked up from germline, CDR1 is SGHDT and CDR2 is YYEEEE. V lost 3 bases, J lost 5 bases, and 8 bases stayed unmatched. CDR3 length: 15 amino acids. As DNA, the CDR3 is TGTGCCAGCAGCTCCCCGGGGACAGGGTGGACTGAAGCTTTCTTT. This translates into CASSSPGTGWTEAFF.

This CDR3 reads CASSLSGDFGGFNEQFF. The CDR3 DNA reads as TGTGCCAGCAGCTTGAGTGGGGACTTCGGGGGATTTAATGAGCAGTTCTTC. The V call is TRBV5-6, the J call TRBJ2-1, with D tentatively TRBD2 (6 bases). Trimming shortened V by 1 base and J by 7 bases, and 21 bases separated the two germline ends. CDR3 length equals 17 residues. Germline loops: CDR1 SGHDT, CDR2 YYEEEE.

J is TRBJ2-5 and V is TRBV5-1, with 14 bases lining up with TRBD2. CDR1 and CDR2 (germline): SGHRS, YFSETQ. V shed 4 bases and J 6 bases; nucleotides not matched to a gene: 5. CDR3 size: 15 residues. The CDR3: CASSPGTSGRKTQYF. CDR3 in DNA: TGCGCCAGCAGCCCAGGGACTAGCGGGAGAAAGACCCAGTACTTC.

This rearrangement joins TRBV28 to TRBJ1-4; a weak D match, TRBD1 (6 bases). The CDR3 loop spans 14 amino acids. V gave up 2 bases and J gave up 4 bases, with 8 bases separating them. CDR1 is MDHEN, CDR2 SYDVKM, per germline. CDR3 residues: CASSLTGSNEKLFF. The CDR3 bases are TGTGCCAGCAGTTTAACAGGGAGTAATGAAAAACTGTTTTTT.

This clone appeared once. The V and J genes are TRBV5-1 and TRBJ1-2; TRBD1 matches at 8 bases. The CDR3 is 15 residues long. Germline CDR1 SGHRS, CDR2 YFSETQ. With 4 bases clipped from V and 4 bases from J, the junction kept 9 bases outside the gene matches. The CDR3 bases are TGCGCCAGCAGCCTTCAGGGACAGGAGCTCTATGGCTACACCTTC. It codes for CASSLQGQELYGYTF.

The chain links TRBV9 to TRBJ2-5; D gene ambiguous. V lost 1 base to trimming and J lost 2 bases, with 9 bases between them. Per germline, CDR1 SGDLS and CDR2 YYNGEE. The CDR3 is 14 amino acids. Written as DNA, the CDR3 is TGTGCCAGCAGCGTATCCTGGGCACAAGAGACCCAGTACTTC. This sequence encodes CASSVSWAQETQYF.

The chain combines TRBV6-6 with TRBJ2-3, with 7 positions matching TRBD2. Losses at the gene ends were 3 bases for V and 0 bases for J; bases not matched to a gene: 6. The CDR3 contains 16 residues. CDR1 is MNHNY, CDR2 SVGAGI, per germline (reference sequence). The CDR3 region has the DNA TGTGCCAGCAGTTATTTCGGACTAGGTAGCACAGATACGCAGTATTTT. It encodes CASSYFGLGSTDTQYF.

The chain combines TRBV6-5 with TRBJ2-2; TRBD2 aligns across 8 bases. CDR1 MNHEY and CDR2 SVGAGI come from the germline V gene. Trimming removed 9 bases from V and 7 bases from J; junction bases left unmatched: 10. The CDR3 is 14 amino acids. The CDR3 DNA reads TGTGCCAGGTCTCGCGGGAGGACGGTCGGGGAGCTGTTTTTT. It translates to CARSRGRTVGELFF.

The V call is TRBV5-1, the J call TRBJ2-7; 8 nucleotides align to TRBD1. Germline lookup yields CDR1 SGHRS and CDR2 YFSETQ. This CDR3 comprises 14 residues. The J segment lost 7 bases and the V segment lost 1 base, leaving 7 bases of the junction unmatched. CDR3 region: CASSLQDRVGEQYF. The CDR3 nucleotides are TGCGCCAGCAGCTTGCAGGACAGGGTCGGTGAGCAGTACTTC. The variable domain in full, with the rest retrieved from reference TRBV5-1 and TRBJ2-7, is KAGVTQTPRYLIKTRGQQVTLSCSPISGHRSVSWYQQTPGQGLQFLFEYFSETQRNKGNFPGRFSGRQFSNSRSEMNVSTLELGDSALYLCASSLQDRVGEQYFGPGTRLTVT.

The chain links TRBV7-9 to TRBJ1-3, with D hard to call. The CDR3 runs 13 residues. Trimming cost V 7 bases and J 2 bases, with 9 bases left between them. Germline V gene data show CDR1 as SEHNR and CDR2 as FQNEAQ (reference sequence). CDR3 sequence reads: CASTEGAGNTIYF. The CDR3 DNA is TGTGCCAGCACCGAGGGTGCTGGAAACACCATATATTTT.

This clone has a single count. The rearrangement uses TRBV4-1 and TRBJ2-5; 9 positions agree with TRBD2. CDR1 is MGHRA and CDR2 is YSYEKL in the germline V gene. V lost 6 bases and J lost 3; bases outside the gene matches: 14. The CDR3 sequence is 17 residues long. The CDR3 region is CASRKGSLAGLKETQYF. Here the CDR3 DNA reads TGCGCCAGCAGGAAAGGAAGCCTAGCGGGGTTAAAAGAGACCCAGTACTTC.

This clone was counted once. V and J are TRBV10-2 and TRBJ2-2, with a weak D call TRBD2 (5 bases). This CDR3 region has 15 residues. Germline CDR1 WSHSY, CDR2 SAAADI. Trimming left V 0 bases short and J 6 bases short, with 11 bases between. The CDR3 loop is CASSESRGSAGELFF. DNA of the CDR3: TGCGCCAGCAGTGAGTCGAGAGGGTCGGCCGGGGAGCTGTTTTTT.

The chain uses TRBV29-1 and TRBJ2-5; 9 positions agree with TRBD2. This CDR3 has 16 residues. The junction had 14 bases not matched to a gene; V was cut back by 4 bases and J by 5 bases. Germline V gene lookup returns CDR1 SQVTM and CDR2 ANQGSEA. The CDR3 reads CSVVGREGQPGETQYF. The CDR3 region has the DNA TGCAGCGTTGTTGGGCGGGAGGGACAGCCGGGCGAGACCCAGTACTTC.

A single count supports this clone. This chain links TRBV29-1 with TRBJ1-4, with 9 positions matching TRBD1. After removal of 4 bases from V and 6 bases from J, the junction contained 0 bases not matched to a gene. The CDR3 covers 12 residues. Per the germline V gene, CDR1 is SQVTM and CDR2 is ANQGSEA. The CDR3 loop is CSVGQGDEKLFF. The CDR3 coding sequence is TGCAGCGTTGGACAGGGGGATGAAAAACTGTTTTTT. Full variable domain (remainder filled in from reference TRBV29-1 and TRBJ1-4): SAVISQKPSRDICQRGTSLTIQCQVDSQVTMMFWYRQQPGQSLTLIATANQGSEATYESGFVIDKFPISRPNLTFSTLTVSNMSPEDSSIYLCSVGQGDEKLFFGSGTQLSVL.

The gene calls are TRBV10-2 and TRBJ2-3; weak D call: TRBD2 (5 bases). Germline V gene sequence: CDR1 WSHSY, CDR2 SAAADI. The CDR3 has 14 residues. V was trimmed by 8 bases and J by 4 bases, leaving 16 bases between them. The CDR3 loop is CASSTRVGPDTQYF. As DNA, the CDR3 is TGCGCCAGCTCTACTAGAGTCGGACCAGATACGCAGTATTTT.